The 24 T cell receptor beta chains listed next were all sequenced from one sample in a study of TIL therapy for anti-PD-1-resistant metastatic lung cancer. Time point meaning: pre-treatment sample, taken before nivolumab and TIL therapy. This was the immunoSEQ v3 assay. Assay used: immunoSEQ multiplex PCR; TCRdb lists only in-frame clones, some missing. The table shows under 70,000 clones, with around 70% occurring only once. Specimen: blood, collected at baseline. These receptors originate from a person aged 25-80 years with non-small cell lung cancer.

CDR3 bases: TGTGCCAGCAGCTCCACAGGGGCCTCAGATACGCAGTATTTT. This translates into CASSSTGASDTQYF. J is TRBJ2-3 and V is TRBV7-2, with 7 positions matching TRBD1. From germline, CDR1 is SGHTA and CDR2 FQGNSA. CDR3 length: 14 residues. V shed 4 bases and J 4 bases; nucleotides not matched to a gene: 5.

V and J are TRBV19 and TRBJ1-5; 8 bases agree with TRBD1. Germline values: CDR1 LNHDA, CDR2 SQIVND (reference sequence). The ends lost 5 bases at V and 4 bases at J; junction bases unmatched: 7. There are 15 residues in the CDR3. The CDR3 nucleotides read TGTGCCAGTAGTCCACTAGACAGGGGAAATCAGCCCCAGCATTTT. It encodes CASSPLDRGNQPQHF.

The CDR3, as DNA: TGTGCCAGCAGCTTAGGGCAGGCCCTCCAAAACTATGGCTACACCTTC. This codes for CASSLGQALQNYGYTF. This chain connects TRBV7-2 to TRBJ1-2, with D uncertain. V was shortened by 1 base and J by 2 bases, with 14 bases between the two germline ends. The CDR3 runs 16 residues. Germline assignment: CDR1 SGHTA and CDR2 FQGNSA.

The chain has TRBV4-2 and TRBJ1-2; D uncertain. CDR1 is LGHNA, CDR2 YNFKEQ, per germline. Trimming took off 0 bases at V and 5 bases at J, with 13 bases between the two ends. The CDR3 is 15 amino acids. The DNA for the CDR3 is TGTGCCAGCAGCCAAGATCGTGGAAATCTGTATGGCTACACCTTC. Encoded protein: CASSQDRGNLYGYTF.

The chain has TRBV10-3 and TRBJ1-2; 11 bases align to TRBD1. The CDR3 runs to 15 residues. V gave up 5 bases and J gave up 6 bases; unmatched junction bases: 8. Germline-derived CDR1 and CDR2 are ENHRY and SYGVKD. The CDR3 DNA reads TGTGCCATCAGTTATCCGGGACAGGGGGAGAATGGCTACACCTTC. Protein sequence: CAISYPGQGENGYTF.

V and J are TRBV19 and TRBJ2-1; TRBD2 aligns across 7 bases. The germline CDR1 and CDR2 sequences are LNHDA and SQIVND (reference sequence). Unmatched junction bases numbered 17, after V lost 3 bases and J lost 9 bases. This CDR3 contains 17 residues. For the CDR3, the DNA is TGTGCCAGTAGTATCATGGGCAGGGCGGGAGCGGCGTCTGAGCAGTTCTTC. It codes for CASSIMGRAGAASEQFF.

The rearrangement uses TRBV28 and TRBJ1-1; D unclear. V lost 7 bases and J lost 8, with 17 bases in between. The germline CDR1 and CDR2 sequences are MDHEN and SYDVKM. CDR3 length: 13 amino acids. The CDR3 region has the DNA TGTGCCAGCACCATCCCGGACGCAAACGAAGCTTTCTTT. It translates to CASTIPDANEAFF.

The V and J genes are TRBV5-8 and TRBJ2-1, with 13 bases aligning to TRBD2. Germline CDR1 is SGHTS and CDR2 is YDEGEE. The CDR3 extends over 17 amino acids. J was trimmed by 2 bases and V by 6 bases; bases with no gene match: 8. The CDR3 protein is CASMLGLAGATYNEQFF. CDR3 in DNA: TGTGCCAGCATGTTAGGACTAGCGGGGGCGACCTACAATGAGCAGTTCTTC.

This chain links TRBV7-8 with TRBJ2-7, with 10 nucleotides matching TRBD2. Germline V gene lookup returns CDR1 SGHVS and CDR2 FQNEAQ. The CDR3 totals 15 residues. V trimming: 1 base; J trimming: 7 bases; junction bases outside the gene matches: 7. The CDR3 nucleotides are TGTGCCAGCAGCTTAGAAGCGGGAGGGCCGCGGGAGCAGTACTTC. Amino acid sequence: CASSLEAGGPREQYF.

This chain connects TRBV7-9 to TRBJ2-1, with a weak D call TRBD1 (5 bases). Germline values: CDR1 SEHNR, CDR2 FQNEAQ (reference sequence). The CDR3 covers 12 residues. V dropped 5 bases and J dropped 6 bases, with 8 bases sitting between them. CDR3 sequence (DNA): TGTGCCAGCAGCCCCGACAGCAATGAGCAGTTCTTC. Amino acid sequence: CASSPDSNEQFF.

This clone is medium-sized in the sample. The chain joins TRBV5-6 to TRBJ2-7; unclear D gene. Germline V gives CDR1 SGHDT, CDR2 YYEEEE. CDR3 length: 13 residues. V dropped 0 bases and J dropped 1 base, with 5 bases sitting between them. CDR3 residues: CASSLAPSYEQYF. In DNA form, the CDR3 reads TGTGCCAGCAGCTTGGCACCGTCCTACGAGCAGTACTTC.

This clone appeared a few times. DNA of the CDR3: TGTGCCATCAGTGCCACAGGCTATGGCTACACCTTC. It codes for CAISATGYGYTF. The J gene is TRBJ1-2, the V gene TRBV10-3; D is possibly TRBD1 (5 bases). Germline CDR1 and CDR2: ENHRY and SYGVKD. Trimming pared 4 bases from V and 4 bases from J, leaving 7 bases between. CDR3 size: 12 residues.

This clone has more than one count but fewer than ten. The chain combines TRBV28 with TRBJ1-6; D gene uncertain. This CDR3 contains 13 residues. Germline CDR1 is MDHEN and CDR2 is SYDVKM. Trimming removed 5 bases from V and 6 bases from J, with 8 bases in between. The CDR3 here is CASSTIPNSPLHF. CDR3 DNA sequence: TGTGCCAGCAGTACGATCCCTAATTCACCCCTCCACTTT.

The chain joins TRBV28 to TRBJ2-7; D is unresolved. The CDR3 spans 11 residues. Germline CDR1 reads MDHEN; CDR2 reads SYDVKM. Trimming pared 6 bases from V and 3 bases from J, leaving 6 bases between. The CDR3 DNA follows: TGTGCCAGCAGCTTTGTCTACGAGCAGTACTTC. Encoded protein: CASSFVYEQYF.

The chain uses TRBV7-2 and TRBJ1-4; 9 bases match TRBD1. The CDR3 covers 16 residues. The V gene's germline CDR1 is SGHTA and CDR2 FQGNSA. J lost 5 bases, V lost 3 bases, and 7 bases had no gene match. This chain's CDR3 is CASSFDRGTQNEKLFF. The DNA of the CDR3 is TGTGCCAGCAGCTTCGACAGGGGGACACAGAATGAAAAACTGTTTTTT.

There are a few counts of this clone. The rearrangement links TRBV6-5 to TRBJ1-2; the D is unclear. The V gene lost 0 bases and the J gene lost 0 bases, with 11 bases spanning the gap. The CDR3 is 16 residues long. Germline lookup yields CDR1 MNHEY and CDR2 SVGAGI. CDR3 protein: CASSYSTGRANYGYTF. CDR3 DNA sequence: TGTGCCAGCAGTTACTCGACGGGGAGAGCTAACTATGGCTACACCTTC.

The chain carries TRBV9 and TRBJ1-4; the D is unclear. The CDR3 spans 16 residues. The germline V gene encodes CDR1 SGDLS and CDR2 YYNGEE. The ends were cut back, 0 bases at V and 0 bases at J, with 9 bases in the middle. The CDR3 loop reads CASSVDLGATNEKLFF. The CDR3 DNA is TGTGCCAGCAGCGTAGATTTGGGTGCAACTAATGAAAAACTGTTTTTT.

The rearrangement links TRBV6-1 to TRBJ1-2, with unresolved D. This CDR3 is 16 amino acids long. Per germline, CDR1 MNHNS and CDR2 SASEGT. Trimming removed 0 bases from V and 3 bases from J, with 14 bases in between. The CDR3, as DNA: TGTGCCAGCAGTGAAGCGCTCGGGGTAGAATACTATGGCTACACCTTC. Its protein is CASSEALGVEYYGYTF.

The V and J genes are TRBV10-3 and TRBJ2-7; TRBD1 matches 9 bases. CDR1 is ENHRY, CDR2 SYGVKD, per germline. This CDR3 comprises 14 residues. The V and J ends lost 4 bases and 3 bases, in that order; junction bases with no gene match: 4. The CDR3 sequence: CAISGRTGDYEQYF. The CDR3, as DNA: TGTGCCATCAGTGGAAGGACAGGGGACTACGAGCAGTACTTC.

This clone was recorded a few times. The CDR3 protein is CASKQGVGTDTQYF. The CDR3 nucleotides read TGTGCCAGCAAACAGGGGGTCGGCACAGATACGCAGTATTTT. This sequence joins TRBV28 and TRBJ2-3; 8 nucleotides line up with TRBD1. CDR1 and CDR2 (germline): MDHEN, SYDVKM. The CDR3 sequence is 14 residues long. V lost 7 bases and J lost 1; bases outside the gene matches: 4.

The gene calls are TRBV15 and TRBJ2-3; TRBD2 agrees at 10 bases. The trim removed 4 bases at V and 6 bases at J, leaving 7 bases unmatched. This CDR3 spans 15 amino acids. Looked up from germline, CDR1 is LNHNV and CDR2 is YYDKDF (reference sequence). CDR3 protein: CATSKSGGAGDTQYF. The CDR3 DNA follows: TGTGCCACCAGCAAGAGCGGGGGGGCTGGGGATACGCAGTATTTT.

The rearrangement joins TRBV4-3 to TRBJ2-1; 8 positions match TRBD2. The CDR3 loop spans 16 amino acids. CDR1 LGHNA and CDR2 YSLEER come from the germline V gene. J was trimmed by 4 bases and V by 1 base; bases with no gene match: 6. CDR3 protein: CASSQGSSGSYNEQFF. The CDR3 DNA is TGCGCCAGCAGCCAAGGGTCTAGCGGGTCGTACAATGAGCAGTTCTTC.

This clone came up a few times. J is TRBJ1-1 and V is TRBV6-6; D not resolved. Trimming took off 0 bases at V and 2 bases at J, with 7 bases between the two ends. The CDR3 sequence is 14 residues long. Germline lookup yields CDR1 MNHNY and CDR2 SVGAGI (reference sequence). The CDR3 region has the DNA TGTGCCAGCAGTTACTCGTTGGAAAACACTGAAGCTTTCTTT. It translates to CASSYSLENTEAFF.

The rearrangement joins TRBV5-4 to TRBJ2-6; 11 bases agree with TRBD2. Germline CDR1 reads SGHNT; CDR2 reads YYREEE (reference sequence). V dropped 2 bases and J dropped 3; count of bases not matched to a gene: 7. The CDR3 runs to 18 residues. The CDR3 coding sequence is TGTGCCAGCAGCTTCACTAGCGGGAGTTTCTTTGGGGCCAACGTCCTGACTTTC. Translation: CASSFTSGSFFGANVLTF.